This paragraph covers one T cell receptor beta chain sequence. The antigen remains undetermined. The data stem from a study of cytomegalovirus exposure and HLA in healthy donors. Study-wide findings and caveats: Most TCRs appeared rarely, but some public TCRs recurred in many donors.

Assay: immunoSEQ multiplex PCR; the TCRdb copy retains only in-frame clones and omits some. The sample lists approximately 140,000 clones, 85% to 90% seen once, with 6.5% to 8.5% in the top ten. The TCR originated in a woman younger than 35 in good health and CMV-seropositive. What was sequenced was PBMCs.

The CDR3 here is CAISESGNSPLHF. Here the CDR3 DNA reads TGTGCCATCAGTGAATCCGGGAATTCACCCCTCCACTTT. This chain links TRBV10-3 with TRBJ1-6; D not resolved. The CDR3 has 13 amino acids. From germline, CDR1 is ENHRY and CDR2 SYGVKD. The V end lost 3 bases, the J end lost 7 bases, and 7 bases lay between the germline ends.